One and the same sample provided the 15 T cell receptor beta chains below, sequenced in a study of regulatory T cells in long-lasting Graves disease. Time point specified: newly diagnosed GD, antithyroid drugs for less than 3 months. PBMC RNA served as the TCR library source. Investigators prepared the TCR beta libraries by applying iRepertoire HTBI primers and Arm-PCR of CDR3 regions. MiXCR, run by TCRdb on the multiplex PCR reads, gives a single entry per CDR3 protein. This table holds 350,000 to 500,000 distinct CDR3 sequences, around 15% found once. The same specimen was also included in a second study, on T cells in Graves' hyperthyroidism and ophthalmopathy.

Sequenced here: peripheral blood mononuclear cells (PBMCs), sampled at new diagnosis, from a patient treated with antithyroid drugs. The source is a woman in her forties or fifties with Graves disease.

The sample holds many counts of this clonotype. The genes are TRBV28 and TRBJ2-7; 9 nucleotides agree with TRBD1. Unmatched junction bases numbered 10, after V lost 6 bases and J lost 4 bases. The CDR3 runs to 15 residues. CDR1 and CDR2 from the germline V gene are MDHEN and SYDVKM. DNA for the CDR3: TGTGCCAGCAGCCTAACCGGGACAGGGTTGTACGAGCAGTACTTC. This encodes CASSLTGTGLYEQYF.

This clonotype occurred many times. The chain uses TRBV12-3 or TRBV12-4 and TRBJ2-1; no clear D gene. The CDR3 has 13 amino acids. V lost 6 bases and J 4 bases, leaving 10 bases between the germline ends. CDR3 nucleotides: TGTGCCAGCAGCCGGATGGTATACAATGAGCAGTTCTTC. It encodes CASSRMVYNEQFF.

A few counts support this clonotype. V is TRBV18 and J is TRBJ1-3; the match to TRBD1 covers 7 bases. The CDR3 contains 17 residues. V trimming: 4 bases; J trimming: 1 base; junction bases outside the gene matches: 10. Germline V gene sequence: CDR1 KGHSH, CDR2 LQKENI. CDR3 nucleotide sequence: TGTGCCAGCTCACTACGAACGACAGGGAGTTCTGGAAACACCATATATTTT. Its translation: CASSLRTTGSSGNTIYF.

This clonotype has ten or more counts. The chain recombines TRBV19 with TRBJ1-1; D is unclear. V lost 0 bases and J lost 1, with 12 bases in between. The CDR3 sequence is 16 residues long. The germline V gene has CDR1 LNHDA and CDR2 SQIVND (reference sequence). The CDR3 DNA reads as TGTGCCAGTAGTATAGAAAGCACCGGGTCGAACACTGAAGCTTTCTTT. This sequence encodes CASSIESTGSNTEAFF. Supplemented by reference TRBV19 and TRBJ1-1, the full variable domain reads DGGITQSPKYLFRKEGQNVTLSCEQNLNHDAMYWYRQDPGQGLRLIYYSQIVNDFQKGDIAEGYSVSREKKESFPLTVTSAQKNPTAFYLCASSIESTGSNTEAFFGQGTRLTVV.

This clonotype was recorded at least ten times. The chain uses TRBV11-2 and TRBJ2-7; no firm D call. The CDR3 is made up of 11 amino acids. The germline CDR1 and CDR2 sequences are SGHAT and FQNNGV. The V end was cut by 1 base, the J end by 5 bases, with 3 bases between. CDR3 residues: CASSLVNEQYF. CDR3 in DNA: TGTGCCAGCAGCTTAGTTAACGAGCAGTACTTC.

This clonotype has a handful of counts. The V call is TRBV29-1, the J call TRBJ2-1, with 7 bases fitting TRBD1. The V and J ends lost 4 bases and 10 bases, in that order; junction bases with no gene match: 10. The CDR3 is 13 amino acids. CDR1 is SQVTM, CDR2 ANQGSEA, per germline. The CDR3 bases are TGCAGCGTTGTTCTGTCAGGGGGTGGGGAGCAGTTCTTC. It is translated as CSVVLSGGGEQFF.

The sample holds a few counts of this clonotype. The CDR3 loop reads CASSLDRGPNEQFF. CDR3 nucleotide sequence: TGTGCCAGCAGCTTAGACAGGGGCCCAAATGAGCAGTTCTTC. The V gene is TRBV11-2, the J gene TRBJ2-1; a weak D match, TRBD1 (6 bases). In germline, CDR1 is SGHAT, CDR2 FQNNGV. V was cut by 0 bases and J by 7 bases, with 10 bases left in between. The CDR3 covers 14 residues. Full variable domain (rest looked up from reference TRBV11-2 and TRBJ2-1): EAGVAQSPRYKIIEKRQSVAFWCNPISGHATLYWYQQILGQGPKLLIQFQNNGVVDDSQLPKDRFSAERLKGVDSTLKIQPAKLEDSAVYLCASSLDRGPNEQFFGPGTRLTVL.

This clonotype was detected only a few times. Given a much more abundant clone one base away, this may be a read error. The chain employs TRBV2 and TRBJ2-1; D possibly corresponds to TRBD2 (6 bases). The CDR3 covers 16 residues. In germline, CDR1 is SNHLY, CDR2 FYNNEI. V lost 2 bases and J 12 bases, leaving 23 bases between the germline ends. The CDR3 sequence: CASSESGLFDLPGQFF. Written as DNA, the CDR3 is TGTGCCAGCAGTGAAAGCGGGCTCTTCGACCTACCTGGGCAGTTCTTC.

This clonotype has more than one count but fewer than ten. As DNA, the CDR3 is TGCAGTGCTAGGGACCCGACTAGCGGGAGAGAGACCCAGTACTTC. The encoded protein is CSARDPTSGRETQYF. The chain carries TRBV20-1 and TRBJ2-5, with 12 bases that match TRBD2. V dropped 3 bases and J dropped 4; count of bases not matched to a gene: 6. Germline V gives CDR1 DFQATT, CDR2 SNEGSKA (reference sequence). The CDR3 is 15 residues long.

V is TRBV2 and J is TRBJ2-1; 9 positions match TRBD2. Per the germline V gene, CDR1 is SNHLY and CDR2 is FYNNEI. After removal of 1 base from V and 7 bases from J, the junction contained 8 bases not matched to a gene. The CDR3 has 16 amino acids. The CDR3 region is CASSEGAGGPGNEQFF. In DNA form, the CDR3 reads TGTGCCAGCAGTGAAGGGGCGGGAGGGCCAGGGAATGAGCAGTTCTTC.

This clonotype was seen repeatedly, ten times or more. The V and J genes are TRBV5-1 and TRBJ2-1; TRBD2 aligns across 13 bases. CDR1 SGHRS and CDR2 YFSETQ come from the germline V gene. V lost 0 bases, J lost 9 bases, and 9 bases stayed unmatched. This CDR3 has 17 amino acids. CDR3 sequence reads: CASSLARTSGSQGEQFF. In DNA, the CDR3 is TGCGCCAGCAGCTTGGCACGGACTAGCGGGAGTCAGGGTGAGCAGTTCTTC.

This clonotype was counted only a few times. The chain employs TRBV4-1 and TRBJ1-2; possible D gene TRBD1, 6 bases. V shed 5 bases and J shed 6 bases, with 19 bases lying between them. Germline V CDR1 and CDR2: MGHRA, YSYEKL. The CDR3 runs to 15 residues. DNA of the CDR3: TGCGCCAGCAGCTTCGGACAGACAAAAAGGGATGGCTACACCTTC. Its protein is CASSFGQTKRDGYTF.

The chain has TRBV18 and TRBJ2-7; 8 bases are shared with TRBD2. V gave up 4 bases and J gave up 6 bases; unmatched junction bases: 2. CDR1 and CDR2 from the germline V gene are KGHSH and LQKENI. This CDR3 has 12 residues. The CDR3 loop reads CASSRLAGEQYF. In DNA, the CDR3 is TGTGCCAGCTCACGGCTAGCGGGCGAGCAGTACTTC.

Notes on this clonotype: A much larger clone lies a single base off, so this may be a read error. CDR3 coding DNA: TGTGCCGGCAACCGGGGGTCCCCCACAGATACGCAGTATTTT. Protein product: CAGNRGSPTDTQYF. The rearrangement joins TRBV2 to TRBJ2-3, with D tentatively TRBD2 (6 bases). V lost 11 bases to trimming and J lost 2 bases, with 17 bases between them. Germline V gene lookup returns CDR1 SNHLY and CDR2 FYNNEI. This CDR3 spans 14 amino acids.

This clonotype came up many times. The chain links TRBV2 to TRBJ1-3, with 8 bases that match TRBD1. Germline CDR1 reads SNHLY; CDR2 reads FYNNEI. The CDR3 contains 18 residues. V gave up 4 bases and J gave up 0 bases; unmatched junction bases: 11. CDR3 coding DNA: TGTGCCAGCAGTGGAGTCTCGAGGGACAGGACCTCTGGAAACACCATATATTTT. Translation gives CASSGVSRDRTSGNTIYF.